One sample yielded the 20 T cell receptor beta chains listed below, sequenced in a study of blood T cell repertoires in COVID-19. The data were produced by immunoSEQ multiplex PCR, yet TCRdb's version contains in-frame clones alone and is incomplete. The sample holds about 85,000 clones, 85% to 90% seen once. Sequencing was done on a sample of peripheral blood. The receptors come from an elderly woman with active or convalescent COVID-19.

The V call is TRBV15, the J call TRBJ2-7, with 9 bases identical to TRBD2. V shed 0 bases, J shed 12 bases, and the junction held 15 bases outside the gene matches. CDR1 and CDR2 from the germline V gene are LNHNV and YYDKDF (reference sequence). This CDR3 comprises 16 residues. The CDR3 protein is CATSRDYKSSGIKTYF. In DNA form, the CDR3 reads TGTGCCACCAGCAGAGATTACAAATCTAGCGGGATAAAGACGTACTTC.

V gene TRBV7-2 combines with J gene TRBJ2-1; D is unresolved. Germline CDR1 and CDR2: SGHTA and FQGNSA. The CDR3 consists of 14 residues. Trimming cost V 1 base and J 9 bases, with 13 bases left between them. The DNA for the CDR3 is TGTGCCAGCAGCTTAGATCCCAAAGTAGTTGAGCAGTTCTTC. Translated, it gives CASSLDPKVVEQFF.

The chain recombines TRBV5-4 with TRBJ1-5; TRBD1 matches at 10 bases. The germline CDR1 and CDR2 sequences are SGHNT and YYREEE (reference sequence). The CDR3 extends over 20 amino acids. The V gene end was trimmed by 3 bases and the J gene end by 0 bases; junction bases not matched to a gene: 15. In DNA, the CDR3 is TGTGCCAGCAGCTCTGGGGAAACCGGGACAGGGGAGAATAGCAATCAGCCCCAGCATTTT. It yields the protein CASSSGETGTGENSNQPQHF.

The chain employs TRBV29-1 and TRBJ1-1; perhaps TRBD1 as D (6 bases). Trimming shortened V by 2 bases and J by 5 bases, and 12 bases separated the two germline ends. This CDR3 contains 13 residues. Germline values: CDR1 SQVTM, CDR2 ANQGSEA. The CDR3 DNA follows: TGCAGCGTTGAACCACAGGGCGGGACTGAAGCTTTCTTT. Translating gives CSVEPQGGTEAFF.

The V gene is TRBV5-4, the J gene TRBJ2-6; D call uncertain. The germline gives CDR1 SGHNT, CDR2 YYREEE (reference sequence). The CDR3 contains 15 residues. Deletions cut 2 bases from V and 0 bases from J, with 6 bases between. As DNA, the CDR3 is TGTGCCAGCAGCTTTCCCGTCTCTGGGGCCAACGTCCTGACTTTC. The encoded protein is CASSFPVSGANVLTF.

The chain couples TRBV7-2 to TRBJ2-7, with 8 bases identical to TRBD1. Unmatched junction bases numbered 3, after V lost 5 bases and J lost 3 bases. The CDR3 has 13 amino acids. Per germline, CDR1 SGHTA and CDR2 FQGNSA. The CDR3 spells CASSRDRGYEQYF. DNA for the CDR3: TGTGCCAGCAGCCGCGACAGGGGCTACGAGCAGTACTTC.

Only one count was recorded for this clone. The chain uses TRBV11-2 and TRBJ2-3; tentatively, D is TRBD2 (5 bases). V was cut by 1 base and J by 4 bases, with 12 bases left in between. CDR3 size: 15 residues. Germline V gene sequence: CDR1 SGHAT, CDR2 FQNNGV. CDR3 nucleotide sequence: TGTGCCAGCAGCTTAGCCTACGGACTCCCAGATACGCAGTATTTT. Protein product: CASSLAYGLPDTQYF. The full variable domain, in which reference TRBV11-2 and TRBJ2-3 provide the parts outside the CDR3, is EAGVAQSPRYKIIEKRQSVAFWCNPISGHATLYWYQQILGQGPKLLIQFQNNGVVDDSQLPKDRFSAERLKGVDSTLKIQPAKLEDSAVYLCASSLAYGLPDTQYFGPGTRLTVL.

The chain links TRBV5-1 to TRBJ2-1; D is uncertain. Per germline, CDR1 SGHRS and CDR2 YFSETQ. V lost 0 bases and J 4 bases, leaving 5 bases between the germline ends. The CDR3 contains 13 residues. The CDR3 spells CASSLARYNEQFF. CDR3 coding DNA: TGCGCCAGCAGCTTGGCCAGATACAATGAGCAGTTCTTC.

There are a few counts of this clone. The chain joins TRBV6-2 or TRBV6-3 to TRBJ1-5; 9 nucleotides align to TRBD1. Per the germline V gene, CDR1 is MNHEY and CDR2 is SVGEGT. V lost 5 bases and J lost 5; bases outside the gene matches: 7. The length of the CDR3 is 15 residues. The CDR3 coding sequence is TGTGCCAGCAGTCTATCGGGACAGGGCTATCAGCCCCAGCATTTT. Its translation is CASSLSGQGYQPQHF.

The chain combines TRBV30 with TRBJ2-3, with TRBD1 identical over 7 bases. J gave up 2 bases and V 4 bases, and 9 bases lay outside the gene matches. Germline CDR1 GTSNPN, CDR2 SVGIG (reference sequence). The CDR3 consists of 15 residues. CDR3 residues: CAWTMGRGYTDTQYF. Written as DNA, the CDR3 is TGTGCCTGGACTATGGGCAGGGGGTACACAGATACGCAGTATTTT.

V usage is TRBV7-4 and J usage is TRBJ2-7; D is perhaps TRBD2 (6 bases). CDR1 SGHVT and CDR2 SQSDAQ come from the germline V gene. This CDR3 has 16 residues. With 6 bases removed from V and 3 bases from J, the gap between germline ends came to 21 bases. The DNA of the CDR3 is TGTGCCAGCAGAGGGAGTAAAGCGCGGGGTAACTACGAGCAGTACTTC. Its protein is CASRGSKARGNYEQYF. Supplemented by reference TRBV7-4 and TRBJ2-7, the full variable domain reads GAGVSQSPRYKVAKRGRDVALRCDSISGHVTLYWYRQTLGQGSEVLTYSQSDAQRDKSGRPSGRFSAERPERSVSTLKIQRTEQGDSAVYLCASRGSKARGNYEQYFGPGTRLTVT.

The rearrangement uses TRBV7-8 and TRBJ2-3, with 14 nucleotides matching TRBD2. The CDR3 is 17 amino acids. CDR1 and CDR2 (germline): SGHVS, FQNEAQ. V was pared by 5 bases and J by 2 bases, with 6 bases of the junction left unmatched. The CDR3 nucleotides read TGTGCCAGCAGCCCTGGACTAGCGGGAGGCCCCACAGATACGCAGTATTTT. As protein: CASSPGLAGGPTDTQYF. Complete variable domain (other parts from reference TRBV7-8 and TRBJ2-3): GAGVSQSPRYKVAKRGQDVALRCDPISGHVSLFWYQQALGQGPEFLTYFQNEAQLDKSGLPSDRFFAERPEGSVSTLKIQRTQQEDSAVYLCASSPGLAGGPTDTQYFGPGTRLTVL.

V gene TRBV29-1 combines with J gene TRBJ1-1; D is possibly TRBD1 (6 bases). Trimming pared 4 bases from V and 0 bases from J, leaving 12 bases between. Germline loops: CDR1 SQVTM, CDR2 ANQGSEA. The CDR3 is made up of 14 amino acids. The CDR3 nucleotides are TGCAGCGTTGGTGTCTGGGGGCTGAACACTGAAGCTTTCTTT. It translates to CSVGVWGLNTEAFF.

The rearrangement links TRBV27 to TRBJ2-1; perhaps TRBD2 as D (5 bases). The CDR3 runs to 11 residues. V was trimmed by 8 bases and J by 4 bases, leaving 6 bases between them. Germline V lookup: CDR1 MNHEY, CDR2 SMNVEV (reference sequence). CDR3 residues: CASAGYNEQFF. For the CDR3, the DNA is TGTGCCAGCGCGGGTTACAATGAGCAGTTCTTC.

The J gene is TRBJ2-7, the V gene TRBV6-2 or TRBV6-3, with TRBD2 as a possible D gene (6 bases). With 5 bases removed from V and 6 bases from J, the gap between germline ends came to 23 bases. The CDR3 runs 16 residues. Germline assignment: CDR1 MNHEY and CDR2 SVGEGT. CDR3 in DNA: TGTGCCAGCAGTCGAGGCGGGACTTCGACTGGGGGCGAGCAGTACTTC. This codes for CASSRGGTSTGGEQYF.

The chain is built from TRBV28 and TRBJ2-1; 8 bases match TRBD2. The CDR3 contains 15 residues. V shed 6 bases, J shed 3 bases, and the junction held 7 bases outside the gene matches. Germline V gene data show CDR1 as MDHEN and CDR2 as SYDVKM. This chain's CDR3 is CASSPPGTSYNEQFF. CDR3 sequence (DNA): TGTGCCAGCAGCCCCCCCGGGACTAGCTACAATGAGCAGTTCTTC.

J is TRBJ1-6 and V is TRBV10-1; 10 bases align to TRBD1. Germline CDR1 WNHNN, CDR2 SYGVQD (reference sequence). CDR3 length equals 14 residues. The J segment lost 9 bases and the V segment lost 5 bases, leaving 4 bases of the junction unmatched. The CDR3 DNA reads as TGCGCCAGCAGTCCCGGACAGGGGGGTTCACCCCTCCACTTT. Protein: CASSPGQGGSPLHF.

The chain employs TRBV7-9 and TRBJ2-1; 7 positions agree with TRBD1. This CDR3 has 18 amino acids. Germline V CDR1 and CDR2: SEHNR, FQNEAQ (reference sequence). V was clipped by 2 bases and J by 2 bases; unmatched bases: 12. CDR3 DNA: TGTGCCAGCAGCTTACCTCCGGGGTCCGGACAGGCCTACAATGAGCAGTTCTTC. Its translation is CASSLPPGSGQAYNEQFF.

This chain uses TRBV28 with TRBJ1-1; a weak D match, TRBD1 (5 bases). The CDR3 totals 14 residues. The germline V gene has CDR1 MDHEN and CDR2 SYDVKM. Trimming removed 6 bases at V and 6 bases at J, with 17 bases between. CDR3 in DNA: TGTGCCAGCAGCCTTCTTGGGGGGTACGCTGAAGCTTTCTTT. Its protein is CASSLLGGYAEAFF.

This sequence joins TRBV18 and TRBJ1-4, with D perhaps TRBD1 (6 bases). The CDR3 loop spans 15 amino acids. Trimming stripped 3 bases from V and 0 bases from J, with 8 bases between. Looked up from germline, CDR1 is KGHSH and CDR2 is LQKENI. CDR3 sequence (DNA): TGTGCCAGCTCACCTCCAGGGGCAACTAATGAAAAACTGTTTTTT. Its protein product is CASSPPGATNEKLFF.